Listed below are T cell receptor beta chains from one sample, sequenced in a study of blood T cell repertoires in COVID-19. The assay was immunoSEQ multiplex PCR, and TCRdb's table has in-frame clones only and misses some. The table lists almost 200,000 clones, more than 75% of them singletons. Sequenced sample: peripheral blood. These receptors were taken from a woman aged 40 to 50 with COVID-19, enrolled during active disease. Each CDR3 is given without its conserved first and last residue.

cdr3_aa: ASSLTGTGTSGNTIY
cdr3_length: 15
v_call: TRBV7-2

cdr3_aa: ASGREHLREKLF
cdr3_length: 12
v_call: TRBV2

cdr3_aa: ASSYGDWDGYT
cdr3_length: 11
v_call: TRBV6-2/TRBV6-3

cdr3_aa: ASTPSGGTTGELF
cdr3_length: 13
v_call: TRBV2

cdr3_aa: ASSLTGQNTGELF
cdr3_length: 13
v_call: TRBV11-2

cdr3_aa: ASSIDLDTQETQY
cdr3_length: 13
v_call: TRBV19

cdr3_aa: ASSPAWGVAGTGELF
cdr3_length: 15
v_call: TRBV5-4

cdr3_aa: AWIDQGGGNTEAF
cdr3_length: 13
v_call: TRBV30

cdr3_aa: ASSLAPGANYGYT
cdr3_length: 13
v_call: TRBV5-8

cdr3_aa: ASSLGQGGYNEQF
cdr3_length: 13
v_call: TRBV5-5

cdr3_aa: ASSLRGYTDTQY
cdr3_length: 12
v_call: TRBV5-4

cdr3_aa: ASSSGTSGWYEQY
cdr3_length: 13
v_call: TRBV6-5

cdr3_aa: ASSEEGFLRVSNQPQH
cdr3_length: 16
v_call: TRBV2

cdr3_aa: ASSQERGSSGNTIY
cdr3_length: 14
v_call: TRBV4-1